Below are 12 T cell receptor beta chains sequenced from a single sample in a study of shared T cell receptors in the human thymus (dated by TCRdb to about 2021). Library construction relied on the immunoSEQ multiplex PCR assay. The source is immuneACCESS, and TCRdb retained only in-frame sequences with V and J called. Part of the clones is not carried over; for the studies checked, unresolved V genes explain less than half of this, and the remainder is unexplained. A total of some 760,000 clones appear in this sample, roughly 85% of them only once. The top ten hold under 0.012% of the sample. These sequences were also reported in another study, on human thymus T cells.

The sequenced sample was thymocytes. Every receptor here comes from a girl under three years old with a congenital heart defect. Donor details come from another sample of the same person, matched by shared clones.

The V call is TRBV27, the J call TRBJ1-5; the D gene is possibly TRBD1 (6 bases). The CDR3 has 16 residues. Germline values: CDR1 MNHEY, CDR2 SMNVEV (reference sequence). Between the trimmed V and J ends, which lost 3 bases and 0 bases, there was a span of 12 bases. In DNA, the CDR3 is TGTGCCAGCAGTTTGTACGGACAGTTTAGCAATCAGCCCCAGCATTTT. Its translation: CASSLYGQFSNQPQHF.

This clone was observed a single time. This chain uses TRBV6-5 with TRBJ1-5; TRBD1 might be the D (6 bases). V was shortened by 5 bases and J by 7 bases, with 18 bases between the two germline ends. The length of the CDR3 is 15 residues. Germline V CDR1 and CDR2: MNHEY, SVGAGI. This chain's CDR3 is CASSGDLQGDQPQHF. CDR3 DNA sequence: TGTGCCAGCAGTGGAGACCTACAGGGAGACCAGCCCCAGCATTTT.

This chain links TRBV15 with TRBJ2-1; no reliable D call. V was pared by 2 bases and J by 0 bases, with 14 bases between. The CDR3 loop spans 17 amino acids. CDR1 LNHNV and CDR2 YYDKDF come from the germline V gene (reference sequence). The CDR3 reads CATSRSKDRGSYNEQFF. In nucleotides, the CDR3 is TGTGCCACCAGCAGATCGAAAGACCGAGGCTCCTACAATGAGCAGTTCTTC.

This CDR3 is CASSRGLAGGSTDTQYF. The DNA for the CDR3 is TGTGCCAGCAGCCGAGGACTAGCGGGGGGGAGCACAGATACGCAGTATTTT. V is TRBV14 and J is TRBJ2-3, with TRBD2 matching over 15 bases. Germline V gene lookup returns CDR1 SGHDN and CDR2 FVKESK. The V gene end was trimmed by 4 bases and the J gene end by 0 bases; junction bases not matched to a gene: 2. The CDR3 covers 17 residues.

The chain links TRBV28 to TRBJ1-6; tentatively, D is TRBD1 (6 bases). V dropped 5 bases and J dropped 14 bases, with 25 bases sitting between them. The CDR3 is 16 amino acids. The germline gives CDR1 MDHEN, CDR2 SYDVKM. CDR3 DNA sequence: TGTGCCAGCAGTCCCTCGATGCCAGGGGCCCATTGGACCCTCCACTTT. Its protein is CASSPSMPGAHWTLHF.

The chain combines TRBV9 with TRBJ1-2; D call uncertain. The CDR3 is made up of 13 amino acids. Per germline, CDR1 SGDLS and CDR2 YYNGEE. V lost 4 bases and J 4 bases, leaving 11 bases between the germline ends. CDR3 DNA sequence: TGTGCCAGCAGCCTAACGGGGTCCTATGGCTACACCTTC. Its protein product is CASSLTGSYGYTF.

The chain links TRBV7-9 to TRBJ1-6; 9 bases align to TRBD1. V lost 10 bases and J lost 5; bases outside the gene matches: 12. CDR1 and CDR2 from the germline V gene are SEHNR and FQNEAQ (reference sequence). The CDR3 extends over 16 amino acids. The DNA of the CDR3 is TGTGCCACCGGAGGGTGGGACAGGGAAAATAATTCACCCCTCCACTTT. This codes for CATGGWDRENNSPLHF.

The CDR3 nucleotides read TGTGCCAGCAGCTTCCCATCCTATAAGGAGACCCAGTACTTC. Translated, it gives CASSFPSYKETQYF. The chain has TRBV5-6 and TRBJ2-5; D not certain. Looked up from germline, CDR1 is SGHDT and CDR2 is YYEEEE. The CDR3 totals 14 residues. Trimming took off 2 bases at V and 5 bases at J, with 13 bases between the two ends.

CDR3 coding DNA: TGTGCCAGCAGCTTAGAACTCCAGGGGCCTCTGCCCCAGCATTTT. Its protein product is CASSLELQGPLPQHF. The genes are TRBV7-8 and TRBJ1-5; D may be TRBD1 (6 bases). Trimming removed 1 base from V and 9 bases from J, with 16 bases in between. Germline values: CDR1 SGHVS, CDR2 FQNEAQ. The CDR3 is 15 residues long.

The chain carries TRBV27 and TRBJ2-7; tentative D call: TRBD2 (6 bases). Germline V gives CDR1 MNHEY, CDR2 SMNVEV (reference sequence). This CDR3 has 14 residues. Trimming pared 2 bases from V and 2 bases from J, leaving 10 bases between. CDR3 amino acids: CASSLTGVPYEQYF. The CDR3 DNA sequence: TGTGCCAGCAGTTTAACGGGGGTACCCTACGAGCAGTACTTC.

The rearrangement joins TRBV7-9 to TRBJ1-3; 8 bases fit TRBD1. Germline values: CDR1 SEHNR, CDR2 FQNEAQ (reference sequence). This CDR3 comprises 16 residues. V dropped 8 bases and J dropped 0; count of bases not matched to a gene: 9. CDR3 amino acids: CASGQGLKSSGNTIYF. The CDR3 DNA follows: TGTGCCAGCGGACAGGGACTCAAATCCTCTGGAAACACCATATATTTT.

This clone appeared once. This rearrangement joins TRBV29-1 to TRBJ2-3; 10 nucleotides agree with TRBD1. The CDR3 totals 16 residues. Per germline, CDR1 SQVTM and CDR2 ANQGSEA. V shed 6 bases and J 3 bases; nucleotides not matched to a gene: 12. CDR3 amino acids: CSVDPPGQGRTDTQYF. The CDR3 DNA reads TGCAGCGTAGACCCCCCGGGACAGGGGAGGACAGATACGCAGTATTTT.